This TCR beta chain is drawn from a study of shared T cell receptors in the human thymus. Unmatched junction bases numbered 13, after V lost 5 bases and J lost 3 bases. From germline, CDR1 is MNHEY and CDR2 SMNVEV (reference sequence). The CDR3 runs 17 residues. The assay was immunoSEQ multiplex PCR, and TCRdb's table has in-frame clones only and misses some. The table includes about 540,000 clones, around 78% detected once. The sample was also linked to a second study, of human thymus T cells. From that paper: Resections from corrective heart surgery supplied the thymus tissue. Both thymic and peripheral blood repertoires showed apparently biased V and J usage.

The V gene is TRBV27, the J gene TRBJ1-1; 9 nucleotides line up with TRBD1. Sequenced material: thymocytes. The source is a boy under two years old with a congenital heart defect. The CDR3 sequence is CASSRSVGRQGDTEAFF. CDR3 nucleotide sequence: TGTGCCAGCAGTAGGTCGGTGGGCAGACAGGGGGACACTGAAGCTTTCTTT.